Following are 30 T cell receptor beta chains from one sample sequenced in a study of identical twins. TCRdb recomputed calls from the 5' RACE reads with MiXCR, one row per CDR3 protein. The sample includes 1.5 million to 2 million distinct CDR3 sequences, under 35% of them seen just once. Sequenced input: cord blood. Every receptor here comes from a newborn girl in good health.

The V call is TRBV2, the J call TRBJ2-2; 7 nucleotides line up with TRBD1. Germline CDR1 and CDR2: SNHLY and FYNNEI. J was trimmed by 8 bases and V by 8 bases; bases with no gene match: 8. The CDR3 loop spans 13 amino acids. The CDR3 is CASEFQGVGELFF. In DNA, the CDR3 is TGTGCCAGCGAGTTTCAGGGGGTTGGGGAGCTGTTTTTT.

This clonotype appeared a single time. The CDR3 reads CASSYARGDEKLFF. The CDR3 DNA is TGTGCCAGCAGTTATGCCAGGGGCGATGAAAAACTGTTTTTT. V and J are TRBV6-2 or TRBV6-3 and TRBJ1-4; D may be TRBD1 (6 bases). The CDR3 covers 14 residues. Trimming removed 3 bases at V and 6 bases at J, with 11 bases between. The germline V gene has CDR1 MNHEY and CDR2 SVGEGT.

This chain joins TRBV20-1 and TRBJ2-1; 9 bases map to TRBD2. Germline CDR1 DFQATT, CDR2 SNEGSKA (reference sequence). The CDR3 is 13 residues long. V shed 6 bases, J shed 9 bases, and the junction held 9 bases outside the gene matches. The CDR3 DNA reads TGCAGTGCGTCACCCGGGACTAGCTCTGAGCAGTTCTTC. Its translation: CSASPGTSSEQFF.

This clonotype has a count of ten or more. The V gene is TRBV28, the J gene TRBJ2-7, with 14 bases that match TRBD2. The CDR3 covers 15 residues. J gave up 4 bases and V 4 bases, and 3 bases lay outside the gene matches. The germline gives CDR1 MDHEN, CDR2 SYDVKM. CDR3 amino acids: CASSSGLAGVYEQYF. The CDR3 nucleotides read TGTGCCAGCAGTTCGGGACTAGCGGGAGTGTACGAGCAGTACTTC.

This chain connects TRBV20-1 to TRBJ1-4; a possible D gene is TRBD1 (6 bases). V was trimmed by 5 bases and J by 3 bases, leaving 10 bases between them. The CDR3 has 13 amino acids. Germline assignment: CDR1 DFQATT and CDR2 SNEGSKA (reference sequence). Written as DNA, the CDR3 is TGCAGTGCTCCGGAGGGGGCTAATGAAAAACTGTTTTTT. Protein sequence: CSAPEGANEKLFF.

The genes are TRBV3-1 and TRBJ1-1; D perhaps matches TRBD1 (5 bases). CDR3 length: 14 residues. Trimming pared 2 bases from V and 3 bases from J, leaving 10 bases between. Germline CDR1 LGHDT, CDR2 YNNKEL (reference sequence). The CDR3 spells CASSQSGGDTEAFF. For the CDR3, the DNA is TGTGCCAGCAGCCAATCGGGGGGGGACACTGAAGCTTTCTTT.

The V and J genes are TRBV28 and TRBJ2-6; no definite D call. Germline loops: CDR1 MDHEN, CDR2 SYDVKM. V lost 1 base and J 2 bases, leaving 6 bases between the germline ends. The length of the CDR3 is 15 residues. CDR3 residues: CASSLFETGANVLTF. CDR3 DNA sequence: TGTGCCAGCAGTTTATTTGAGACTGGGGCCAACGTCCTGACTTTC.

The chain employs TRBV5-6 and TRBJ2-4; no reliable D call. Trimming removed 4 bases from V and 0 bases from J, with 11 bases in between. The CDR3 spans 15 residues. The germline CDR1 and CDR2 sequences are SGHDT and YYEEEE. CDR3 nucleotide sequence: TGTGCCAGCAGCCCTGCCGGTCTAGCCAAAAACATTCAGTACTTC. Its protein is CASSPAGLAKNIQYF.

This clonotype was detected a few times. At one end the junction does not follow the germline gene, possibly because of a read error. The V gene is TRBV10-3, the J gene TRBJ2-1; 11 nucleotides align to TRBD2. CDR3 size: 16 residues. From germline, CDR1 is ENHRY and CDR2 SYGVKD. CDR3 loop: CAVSGTSGRVYNEQFF. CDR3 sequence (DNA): TGTGCCGTCAGTGGAACTAGCGGGAGAGTCTACAATGAGCAGTTCTTC.

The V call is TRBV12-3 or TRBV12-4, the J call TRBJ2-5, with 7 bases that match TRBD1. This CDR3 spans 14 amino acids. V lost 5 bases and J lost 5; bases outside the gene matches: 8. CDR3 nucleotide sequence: TGTGCCAGCAGTACCCGACAGGGCGGGGAGACCCAGTACTTC. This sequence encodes CASSTRQGGETQYF.

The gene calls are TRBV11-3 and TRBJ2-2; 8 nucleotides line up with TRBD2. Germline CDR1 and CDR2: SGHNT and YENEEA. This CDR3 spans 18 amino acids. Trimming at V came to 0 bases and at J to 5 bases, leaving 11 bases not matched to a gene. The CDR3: CASSLEKWGLVETGELFF. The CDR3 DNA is TGTGCCAGCAGCTTAGAGAAATGGGGACTAGTGGAGACCGGGGAGCTGTTTTTT.

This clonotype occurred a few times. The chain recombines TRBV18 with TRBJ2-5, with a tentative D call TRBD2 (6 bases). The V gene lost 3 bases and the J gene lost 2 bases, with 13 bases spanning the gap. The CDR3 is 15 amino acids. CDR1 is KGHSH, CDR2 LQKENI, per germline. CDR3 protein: CASSPRTGAQETQYF. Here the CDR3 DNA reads TGTGCCAGCTCACCGCGGACGGGAGCACAAGAGACCCAGTACTTC. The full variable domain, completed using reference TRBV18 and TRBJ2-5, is NAGVMQNPRHLVRRRGQEARLRCSPMKGHSHVYWYRQLPEEGLKFMVYLQKENIIDESGMPKERFSAEFPKEGPSILRIQQVVRGDSAAYFCASSPRTGAQETQYFGPGTRLLVL.

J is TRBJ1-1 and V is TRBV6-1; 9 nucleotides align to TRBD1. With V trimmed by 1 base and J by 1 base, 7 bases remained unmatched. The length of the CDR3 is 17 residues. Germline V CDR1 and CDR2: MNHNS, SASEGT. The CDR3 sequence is CASSEDPTGGWNTEAFF. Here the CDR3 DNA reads TGTGCCAGCAGTGAAGACCCTACAGGGGGCTGGAACACTGAAGCTTTCTTT.

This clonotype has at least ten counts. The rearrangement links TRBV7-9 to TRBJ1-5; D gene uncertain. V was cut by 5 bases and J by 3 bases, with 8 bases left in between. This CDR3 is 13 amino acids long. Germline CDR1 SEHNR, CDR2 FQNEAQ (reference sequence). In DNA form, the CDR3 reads TGTGCCAGCAGCCCGGGTTTCAATCAGCCCCAGCATTTT. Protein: CASSPGFNQPQHF.

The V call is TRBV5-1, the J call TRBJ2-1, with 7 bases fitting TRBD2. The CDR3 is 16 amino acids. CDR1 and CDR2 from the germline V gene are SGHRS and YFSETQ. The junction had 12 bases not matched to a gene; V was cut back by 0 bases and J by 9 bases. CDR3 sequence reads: CASSLVGTTPYGEQFF. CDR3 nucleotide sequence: TGCGCCAGCAGCTTGGTCGGGACTACACCTTATGGTGAGCAGTTCTTC.

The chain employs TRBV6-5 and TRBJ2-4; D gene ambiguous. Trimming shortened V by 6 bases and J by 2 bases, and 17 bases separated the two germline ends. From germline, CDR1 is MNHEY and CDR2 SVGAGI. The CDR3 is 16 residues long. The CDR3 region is CASSYRIPGTKNIQYF. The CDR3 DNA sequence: TGTGCCAGCAGCTACCGAATTCCGGGCACCAAAAACATTCAGTACTTC.

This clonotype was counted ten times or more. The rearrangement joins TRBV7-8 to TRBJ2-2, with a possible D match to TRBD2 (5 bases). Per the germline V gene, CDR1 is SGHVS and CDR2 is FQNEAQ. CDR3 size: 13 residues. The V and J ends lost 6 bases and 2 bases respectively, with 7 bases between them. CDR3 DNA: TGTGCCAGCAGTTGGACTAACACCGGGGAGCTGTTTTTT. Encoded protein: CASSWTNTGELFF.

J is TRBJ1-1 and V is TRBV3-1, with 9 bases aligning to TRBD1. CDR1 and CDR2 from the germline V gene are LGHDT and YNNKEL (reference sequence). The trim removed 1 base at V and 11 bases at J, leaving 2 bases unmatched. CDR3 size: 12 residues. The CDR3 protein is CASSQGDRVAFF. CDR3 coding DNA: TGTGCCAGCAGCCAAGGGGACAGGGTTGCTTTCTTT. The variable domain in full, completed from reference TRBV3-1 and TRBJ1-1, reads DTAVSQTPKYLVTQMGNDKSIKCEQNLGHDTMYWYKQDSKKFLKIMFSYNNKELIINETVPNRFSPKSPDKAHLNLHINSLELGDSAVYFCASSQGDRVAFFGQGTRLTVV.

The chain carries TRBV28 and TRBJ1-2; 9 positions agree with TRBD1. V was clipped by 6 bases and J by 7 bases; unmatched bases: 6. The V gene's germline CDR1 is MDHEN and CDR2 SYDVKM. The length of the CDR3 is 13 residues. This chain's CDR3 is CASRNTGGGGYTF. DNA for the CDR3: TGTGCCAGCAGAAACACAGGGGGCGGTGGCTACACCTTC.

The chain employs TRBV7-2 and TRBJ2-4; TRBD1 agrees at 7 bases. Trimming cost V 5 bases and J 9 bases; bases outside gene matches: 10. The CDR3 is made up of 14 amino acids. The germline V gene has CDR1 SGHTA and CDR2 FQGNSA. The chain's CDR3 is CASSPTQGVGIQYF. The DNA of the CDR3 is TGTGCCAGCAGCCCTACTCAGGGGGTTGGCATTCAGTACTTC.

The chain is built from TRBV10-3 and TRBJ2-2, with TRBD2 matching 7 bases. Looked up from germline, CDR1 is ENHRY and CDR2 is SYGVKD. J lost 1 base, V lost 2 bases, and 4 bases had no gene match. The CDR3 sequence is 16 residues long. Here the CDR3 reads CAISEVQRGNTGELFF. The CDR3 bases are TGTGCCATCAGTGAGGTACAGCGGGGGAACACCGGGGAGCTGTTTTTT.

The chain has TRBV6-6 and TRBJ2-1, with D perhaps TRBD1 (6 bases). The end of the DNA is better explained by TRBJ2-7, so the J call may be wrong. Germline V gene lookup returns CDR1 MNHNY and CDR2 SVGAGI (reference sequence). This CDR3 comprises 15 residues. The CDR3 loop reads CASSYNGGSYNEQYF. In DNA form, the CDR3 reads TGTGCCAGCAGTTACAATGGGGGCTCCTACAATGAGCAGTACTTC.

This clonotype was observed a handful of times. The DNA of the CDR3 is TGTGCCAGCTCACCGTGGACAGGCAGAAACACTGAAGCTTTCTTT. Its protein product is CASSPWTGRNTEAFF. The gene calls are TRBV18 and TRBJ1-1; 7 bases agree with TRBD1. The CDR3 consists of 15 residues. Germline V gives CDR1 KGHSH, CDR2 LQKENI. The V gene end was trimmed by 3 bases and the J gene end by 2 bases; junction bases not matched to a gene: 6.

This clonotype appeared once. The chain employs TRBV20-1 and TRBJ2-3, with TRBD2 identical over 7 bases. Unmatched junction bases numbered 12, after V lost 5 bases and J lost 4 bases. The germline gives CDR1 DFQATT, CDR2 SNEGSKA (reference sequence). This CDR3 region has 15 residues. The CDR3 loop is CSAPLLAASADTQYF. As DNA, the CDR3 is TGCAGTGCTCCCCTCCTAGCGGCTAGCGCAGATACGCAGTATTTT.

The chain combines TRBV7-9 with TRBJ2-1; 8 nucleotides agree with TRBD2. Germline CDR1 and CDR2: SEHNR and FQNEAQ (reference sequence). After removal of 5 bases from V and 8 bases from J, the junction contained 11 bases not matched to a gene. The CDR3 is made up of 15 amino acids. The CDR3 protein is CASSPRLAIRYEQFF. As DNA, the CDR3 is TGTGCCAGCAGCCCCCGACTAGCGATCCGATATGAGCAGTTCTTC. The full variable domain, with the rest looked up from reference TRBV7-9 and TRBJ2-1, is DTGVSQNPRHKITKRGQNVTFRCDPISEHNRLYWYRQTLGQGPEFLTYFQNEAQLEKSRLLSDRFSAERPKGSFSTLEIQRTEQGDSAMYLCASSPRLAIRYEQFFGPGTRLTVL.

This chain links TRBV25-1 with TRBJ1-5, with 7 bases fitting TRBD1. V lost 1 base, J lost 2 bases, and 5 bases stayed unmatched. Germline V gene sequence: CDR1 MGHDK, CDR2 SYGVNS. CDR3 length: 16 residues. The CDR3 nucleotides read TGTGCCAGCAGTGAATCCGGGACAGATTGCAATCAGCCCCAGCATTTT. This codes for CASSESGTDCNQPQHF.

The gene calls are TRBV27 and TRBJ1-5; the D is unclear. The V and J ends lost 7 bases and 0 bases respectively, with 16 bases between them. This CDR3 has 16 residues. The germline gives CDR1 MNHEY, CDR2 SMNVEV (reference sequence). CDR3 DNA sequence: TGTGCCAGCACCGCCACGGACGGTTATAGCAATCAGCCCCAGCATTTT. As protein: CASTATDGYSNQPQHF.

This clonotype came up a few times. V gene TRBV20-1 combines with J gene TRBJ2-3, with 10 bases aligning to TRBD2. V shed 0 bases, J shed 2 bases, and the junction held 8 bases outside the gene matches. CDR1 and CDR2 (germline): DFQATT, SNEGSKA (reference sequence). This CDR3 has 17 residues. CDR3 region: CSARDQTSGSLTDTQYF. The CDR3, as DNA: TGCAGTGCTAGAGATCAGACTAGCGGGTCGCTCACAGATACGCAGTATTTT.

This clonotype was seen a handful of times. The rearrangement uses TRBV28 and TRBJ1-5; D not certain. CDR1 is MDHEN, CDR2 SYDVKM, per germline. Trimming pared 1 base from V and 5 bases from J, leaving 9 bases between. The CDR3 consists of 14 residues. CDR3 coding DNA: TGTGCCAGCAGTTTATCGAGGATAGATCAGCCCCAGCATTTT. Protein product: CASSLSRIDQPQHF.

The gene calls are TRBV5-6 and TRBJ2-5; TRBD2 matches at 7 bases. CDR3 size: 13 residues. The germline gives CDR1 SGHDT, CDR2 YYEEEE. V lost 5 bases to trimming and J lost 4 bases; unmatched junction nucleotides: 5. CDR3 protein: CASRPGLRETQYF. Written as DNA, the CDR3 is TGTGCCAGCAGACCGGGACTAAGAGAGACCCAGTACTTC.